These T cell receptor beta chains were read from a single sample in a study of T cell repertoires in cytomegalovirus infection. No antigens are known for them. TCRdb reanalysed the reads using MiXCR and keeps one entry per CDR3 protein. The sample has 570,000 or so distinct CDR3 sequences, approximately 40% seen once; the top ten hold around 48%. This sample comprised cultured PBMCs, obtained from culture after CMV antigen stimulation. The receptor set was obtained from a human donor in good health (CMV status not recorded). Some clones in this sample may be carry-over from other donors' samples. Each CDR3 is given with its conserved first and last residue. The D gene is left open where the match is weak. Clone size is not always given. Where it is, it says once, few, many or a class for expanded clones.

>-|-|TRBV7-3|TRBJ2-2
TGTGCCAGCAGCTTACTTTTCTCAGCCGGGGAGCTGTTTTTT
CASSLLFSAGELFF
>once|TRBD2|TRBV19|TRBJ2-7
TGTGCCAGTAGTTCTCGGACTAGCGGACCTCCCTACTCCTACGAGCAGTACTTC
CASSSRTSGPPYSYEQYF
>-|-|TRBV20-1|TRBJ2-7
TGCAGTGCTAGAAGTGTGGGCTACGAGCAGTACTTC
CSARSVGYEQYF
>-|TRBD1|TRBV19|TRBJ2-1
TGTGCCAGTAGGTTTGGGACAGGGAACGATGAGCAGTTCTTC
CASRFGTGNDEQFF
>-|-|TRBV7-6|TRBJ2-7
TGTGCCAGCAGCTTCCGACAGGTCGAGCAGTACTTC
CASSFRQVEQYF
>-|TRBD2|TRBV6-2/TRBV6-3|TRBJ2-2
TGTGCCAGCAGTATTAGCGGGAGGGCTCGGACCGGGGAGCTGTTTTTT
CASSISGRARTGELFF
>-|-|TRBV28|TRBJ2-7
TGTGCCAGCAGTTCCCCCCGGAGGGAGTCCGAGCAGTACTTC
CASSSPRRESEQYF
>-|-|TRBV4-3|TRBJ1-1
TGCGCCAGCAGCCAACCCGCACAATCCACTGAAGCTTTCTTT
CASSQPAQSTEAFF
>-|-|TRBV7-2|TRBJ1-6
TGTGCCAGCAGCTCGGGGTCCTATAATTCACCCCTCCACTTT
CASSSGSYNSPLHF
>few|-|TRBV12-3/TRBV12-4|TRBJ1-2
TGTGCCAGCAGGTTCGCCGGGGAAGGCTACACCTTC
CASRFAGEGYTF
>-|-|TRBV7-9|TRBJ1-1
TGTGCCACCGAGAAACAGGGAGGGAGGAACAGGAGGACTGAAGCTTTCTTT
CATEKQGGRNRRTEAFF
>once|-|TRBV6-6|TRBJ1-5
TGTGCCAGCAAGTCAGAGAATCAGCCCCAGCATTTT
CASKSENQPQHF
>-|TRBD1|TRBV12-3/TRBV12-4|TRBJ1-5
TGTGCCAGCAGTCAAGACAGGGGGTACAATCAGCCCCAGCATTTT
CASSQDRGYNQPQHF
>-|TRBD2|TRBV4-1|TRBJ2-7
TGCGCCAGCAGCCAAGAAGTGGGGGGTAGCGGGATATACGAGCAGTACTTC
CASSQEVGGSGIYEQYF
>few|-|TRBV6-2/TRBV6-3|TRBJ2-7
TGTGCCAGCACCCGGAAGGACGAGCAGTACTTC
CASTRKDEQYF
>-|-|TRBV28|TRBJ1-1
TGTGCCAGCAGTCCACGGACGGCGGGCACTGAAGCTTTCTTT
CASSPRTAGTEAFF
>once|-|TRBV19|TRBJ1-2
TGTGCCAGTAGTATGGGGACTTATGGCTACACCTTC
CASSMGTYGYTF
>-|TRBD2|TRBV5-4|TRBJ2-7
TGTGCCAGCAGCTTGGATCGCCCGGGACTAGCGGGCTACGAGCAGTACTTC
CASSLDRPGLAGYEQYF
>few|-|TRBV10-3|TRBJ2-1
TGTGCCACTGCGGGCGGATCAACCTACAATGAGCAGTTCTTC
CATAGGSTYNEQFF
>-|-|TRBV25-1|TRBJ1-2
TGTGCCAGCAGTGCCCCGACCCCTCCTTCGCTGGCTAACTATGGCTACACCTTC
CASSAPTPPSLANYGYTF
>-|-|TRBV12-5|TRBJ1-1
TGTGCTAGTGGTTTGTGGGGCACGAACACTGAAGCTTTCTTT
CASGLWGTNTEAFF
>-|-|TRBV12-3/TRBV12-4|TRBJ2-1
TGTGCCAGCAGTTCCGGGGGATGGCCTAACAATGAGCAGTTCTTC
CASSSGGWPNNEQFF
>few|-|TRBV6-1|TRBJ2-5
TGTGCCAGCAGTGAAGTGAGGGCAGGGGCCCAGTACTTC
CASSEVRAGAQYF
>few|TRBD2|TRBV7-6|TRBJ2-3
TGTGCCAGCAGCCTAGGGACTAGCGGGAGGGCCGATACGCAGTATTTT
CASSLGTSGRADTQYF
>few|-|TRBV7-2|TRBJ1-2
TGTGCCAGCAGCTTGACCCAGGGAAACTATGGCTACACCTTC
CASSLTQGNYGYTF
>-|-|TRBV5-1|TRBJ2-4
TGCGCCAGCAGCTTGGGGAGGGGGGGACAGACCTTTCAGTACTTC
CASSLGRGGQTFQYF
>few|-|TRBV12-3/TRBV12-4|TRBJ2-3
TGTGCCAGCAGCATGGTCAGGGGCTTAGGAGATACGCAGTATTTT
CASSMVRGLGDTQYF
>-|-|TRBV11-2|TRBJ2-7
TGTGCCAGCAGCTTAGTGCCCGGGGGCCCCTACGAGCAGTACTTC
CASSLVPGGPYEQYF
>many|-|TRBV7-2|TRBJ2-7
TGTGCCAGCAGCCCCCCTACCTACGAGCAGTACTTC
CASSPPTYEQYF
>few|TRBD2|TRBV12-3/TRBV12-4|TRBJ2-3
TGTGCCAGCAGCCCGGGACTAGCGGGGCCGCAGTATTTT
CASSPGLAGPQYF
>-|-|TRBV7-6|TRBJ1-5
TGTGCCAGCAGCTTTTCCGGCTTCAATCAGCCCCAGCATTTT
CASSFSGFNQPQHF
>-|TRBD1|TRBV7-9|TRBJ2-7
TGTGCCAGCAGCTCTACCCCTGGGACAGTTACCTACGAGCAGTACTTC
CASSSTPGTVTYEQYF
>few|-|TRBV7-9|TRBJ1-2
TGTGCCAGCAGCTTAGGTCATCCTAACTATGGCTACACCTTC
CASSLGHPNYGYTF
>-|-|TRBV20-1|TRBJ2-3
TGCAGTGCCAGCTCCGGGGGATTGGATACGCAGTATTTT
CSASSGGLDTQYF
>-|-|TRBV5-1|TRBJ1-5
TGCGCCAGCAGCATTGGAGCGGGGATCAATCAGCCCCAGCATTTT
CASSIGAGINQPQHF
>few|-|TRBV11-2|TRBJ2-5
TGTGCCAGCAGCTTAGATACACAGACCCAGTACTTC
CASSLDTQTQYF
>few|-|TRBV19|TRBJ2-1
TGTGCCAGTAGTAGCGGGACTCCCATTATCGATGAGCAGTTCTTC
CASSSGTPIIDEQFF
>few|-|TRBV6-2/TRBV6-3|TRBJ2-2
TGTGCCAGCAGTTACGCCTCACTGGGCGCGAACACCGGGGAGCTGTTTTTT
CASSYASLGANTGELFF
>-|TRBD1|TRBV11-2|TRBJ1-2
TGTGCCAGCAGGCCCGTGACAGGGGGTGGCTACACCTTC
CASRPVTGGGYTF
>-|-|TRBV18|TRBJ2-1
TGTGCCAGCTCAAGGGACTCCGAGCAGTTCTTC
CASSRDSEQFF
>-|-|TRBV19|TRBJ2-7
TGTGCCAGTAGCAAGGCTGCTACCGAGCAGTACTTC
CASSKAATEQYF